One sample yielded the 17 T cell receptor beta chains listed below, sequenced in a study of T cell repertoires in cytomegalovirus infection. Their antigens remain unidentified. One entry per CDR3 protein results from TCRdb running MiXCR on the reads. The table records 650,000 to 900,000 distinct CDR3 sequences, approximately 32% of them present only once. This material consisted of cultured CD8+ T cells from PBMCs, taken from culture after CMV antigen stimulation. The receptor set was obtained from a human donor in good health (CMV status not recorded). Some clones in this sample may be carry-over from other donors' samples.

CDR3 residues: CASSPRVAGERETQYF. The DNA for the CDR3 is TGTGCCAGCAGTCCCCGGGTAGCGGGGGAGAGAGAGACCCAGTACTTC. The chain links TRBV25-1 to TRBJ2-5, with TRBD2 identical over 9 bases. This CDR3 comprises 16 residues. The germline gives CDR1 MGHDK, CDR2 SYGVNS. With 5 bases clipped from V and 4 bases from J, the junction kept 11 bases outside the gene matches.

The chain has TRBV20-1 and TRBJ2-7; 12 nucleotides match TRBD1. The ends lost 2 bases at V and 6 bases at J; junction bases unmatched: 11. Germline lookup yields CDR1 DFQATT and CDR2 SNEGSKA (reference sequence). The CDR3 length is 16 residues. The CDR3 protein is CSARRKGGDRGLEQYF. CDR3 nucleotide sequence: TGCAGTGCTAGACGCAAAGGGGGGGACAGGGGGCTCGAGCAGTACTTC.

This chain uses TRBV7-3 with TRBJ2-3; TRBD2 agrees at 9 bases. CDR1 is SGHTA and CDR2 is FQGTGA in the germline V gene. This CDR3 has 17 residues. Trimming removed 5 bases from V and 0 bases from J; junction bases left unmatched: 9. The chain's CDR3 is CASSLGGLARSTDTQYF. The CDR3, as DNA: TGTGCCAGCAGCCTGGGTGGACTAGCGAGGAGCACAGATACGCAGTATTTT.

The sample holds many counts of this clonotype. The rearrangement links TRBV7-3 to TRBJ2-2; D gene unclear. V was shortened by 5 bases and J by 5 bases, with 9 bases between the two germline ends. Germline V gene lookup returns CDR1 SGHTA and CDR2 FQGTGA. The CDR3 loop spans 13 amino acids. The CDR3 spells CASSLQSTGELFF. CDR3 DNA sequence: TGTGCCAGCAGCCTCCAGTCAACCGGGGAGCTGTTTTTT. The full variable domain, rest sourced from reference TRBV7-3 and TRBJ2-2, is GAGVSQTPSNKVTEKGKYVELRCDPISGHTALYWYRQSLGQGPEFLIYFQGTGAADDSGLPNDRFFAVRPEGSVSTLKIQRTERGDSAVYLCASSLQSTGELFFGEGSRLTVL.

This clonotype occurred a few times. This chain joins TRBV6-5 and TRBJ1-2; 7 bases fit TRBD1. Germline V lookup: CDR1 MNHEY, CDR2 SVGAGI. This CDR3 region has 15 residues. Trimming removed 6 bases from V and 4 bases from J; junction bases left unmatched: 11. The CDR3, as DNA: TGTGCCAGCAGAACCCCGGGACAGAGTCCCTATGGCTACACCTTC. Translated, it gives CASRTPGQSPYGYTF.

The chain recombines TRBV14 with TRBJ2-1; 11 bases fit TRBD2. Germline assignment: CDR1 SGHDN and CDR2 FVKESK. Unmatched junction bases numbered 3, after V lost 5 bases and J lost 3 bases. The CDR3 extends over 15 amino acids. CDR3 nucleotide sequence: TGTGCCAGCAGCAATAGCGGGGGGGACTACAATGAGCAGTTCTTC. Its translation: CASSNSGGDYNEQFF.

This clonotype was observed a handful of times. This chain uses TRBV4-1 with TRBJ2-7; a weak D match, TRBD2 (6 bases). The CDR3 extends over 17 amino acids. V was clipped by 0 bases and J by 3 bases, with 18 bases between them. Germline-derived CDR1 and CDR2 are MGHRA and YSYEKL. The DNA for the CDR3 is TGCGCCAGCAGCCAAGATGGAGGGGCACGGAGCTTCTACGAGCAGTACTTC. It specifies CASSQDGGARSFYEQYF.

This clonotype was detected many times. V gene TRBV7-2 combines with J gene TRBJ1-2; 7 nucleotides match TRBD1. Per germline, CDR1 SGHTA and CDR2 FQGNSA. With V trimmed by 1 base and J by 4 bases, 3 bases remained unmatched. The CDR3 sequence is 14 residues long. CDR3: CASSLGGQTYGYTF. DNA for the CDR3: TGTGCCAGCAGCTTAGGGGGACAGACCTATGGCTACACCTTC.

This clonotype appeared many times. The CDR3 region is CASSFAGHEQYV. The CDR3 nucleotides are TGTGCCAGCAGCTTTGCCGGGCACGAGCAGTACGTC. The chain recombines TRBV5-4 with TRBJ2-7; D unclear. V lost 2 bases, J lost 5 bases, and 8 bases lay in between. CDR3 length: 12 amino acids. CDR1 and CDR2 (germline): SGHNT, YYREEE (reference sequence).

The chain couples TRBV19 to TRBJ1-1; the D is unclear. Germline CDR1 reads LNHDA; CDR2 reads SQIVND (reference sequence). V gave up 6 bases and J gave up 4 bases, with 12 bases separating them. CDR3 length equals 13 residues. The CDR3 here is CASRATGITEAFF. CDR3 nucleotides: TGTGCCAGTAGGGCAACTGGCATCACTGAAGCTTTCTTT.

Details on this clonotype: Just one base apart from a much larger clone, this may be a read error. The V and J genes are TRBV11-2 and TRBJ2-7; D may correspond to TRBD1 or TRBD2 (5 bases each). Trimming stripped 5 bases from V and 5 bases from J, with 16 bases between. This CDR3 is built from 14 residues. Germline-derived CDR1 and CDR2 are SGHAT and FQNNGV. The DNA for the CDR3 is TGTGCCAGCAGCCCCGTGAGGGGTACCAACGAGCAGTACTTC. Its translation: CASSPVRGTNEQYF.

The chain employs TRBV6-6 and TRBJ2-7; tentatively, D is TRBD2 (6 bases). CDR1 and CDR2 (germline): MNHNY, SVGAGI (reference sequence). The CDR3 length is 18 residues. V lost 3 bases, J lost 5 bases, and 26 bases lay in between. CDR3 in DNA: TGTGCCAGCAGTTATTTCGGGATCGGTCTCTCTTCGGGGGACGAGCAGTACTTC. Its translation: CASSYFGIGLSSGDEQYF.

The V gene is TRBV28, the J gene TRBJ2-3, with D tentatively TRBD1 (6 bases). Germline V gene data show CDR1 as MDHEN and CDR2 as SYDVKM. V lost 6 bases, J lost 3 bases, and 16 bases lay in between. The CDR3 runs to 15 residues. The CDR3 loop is CASSRQDSRTDTQYF. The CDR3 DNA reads TGTGCCAGCAGCCGACAGGATAGTAGAACAGATACGCAGTATTTT.

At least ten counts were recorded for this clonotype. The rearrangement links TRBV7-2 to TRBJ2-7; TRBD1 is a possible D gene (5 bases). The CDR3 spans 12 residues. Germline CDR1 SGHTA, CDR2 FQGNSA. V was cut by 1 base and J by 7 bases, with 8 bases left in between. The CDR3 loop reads CASSLVGLEQYV. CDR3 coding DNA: TGTGCCAGCAGCTTAGTGGGGCTGGAGCAGTACGTC.

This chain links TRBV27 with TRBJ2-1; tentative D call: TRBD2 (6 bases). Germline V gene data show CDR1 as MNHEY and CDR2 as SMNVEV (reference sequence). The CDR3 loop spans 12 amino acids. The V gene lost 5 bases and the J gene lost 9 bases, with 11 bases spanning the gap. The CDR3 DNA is TGTGCCAGCAGTCCGCGGGACGGTGAGCAGTTCTTC. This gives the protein CASSPRDGEQFF.

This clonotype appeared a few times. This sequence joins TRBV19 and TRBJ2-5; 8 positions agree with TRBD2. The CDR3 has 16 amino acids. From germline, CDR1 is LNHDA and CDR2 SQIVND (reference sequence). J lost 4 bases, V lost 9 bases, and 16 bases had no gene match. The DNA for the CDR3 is TGTGCCAGCTCGCCCCGGGGGGGCTTCGAGGGAGAGACCCAGTACTTC. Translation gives CASSPRGGFEGETQYF.

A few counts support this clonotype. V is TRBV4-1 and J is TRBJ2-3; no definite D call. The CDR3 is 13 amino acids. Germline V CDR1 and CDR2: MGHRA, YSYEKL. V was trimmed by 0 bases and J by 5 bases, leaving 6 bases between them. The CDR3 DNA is TGCGCCAGCAGCCAAGATCCCCTAGATACGCAGTATTTT. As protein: CASSQDPLDTQYF.